These 29 T cell receptor beta chains originate from one sample sequenced in a study of PD-L1 blockade in urothelial cancer. Specified time point: peripheral blood 6 weeks after treatment start. Data came from immunoSEQ multiplex PCR; TCRdb stores just in-frame clones and leaves some out. The sample carries some 110,000 clones, approximately 90% recorded once. Source: PBMCs, taken around atezolizumab (anti-PD-L1) treatment. The receptors here all came from a man aged 60 to 75 with urothelial cancer.

The V gene is TRBV4-2, the J gene TRBJ2-1; D gene uncertain. With 4 bases removed from V and 6 bases from J, the gap between germline ends came to 19 bases. Germline loops: CDR1 LGHNA, CDR2 YNFKEQ. The length of the CDR3 is 16 residues. Written as DNA, the CDR3 is TGTGCCAGCAGCCCTTCCGGGTCCGACGGTGGCAATGAGCAGTTCTTC. This gives the protein CASSPSGSDGGNEQFF.

The rearrangement uses TRBV15 and TRBJ2-1; TRBD1 might be the D (6 bases). The CDR3 loop spans 17 amino acids. The ends were cut back, 0 bases at V and 0 bases at J, with 12 bases in the middle. CDR1 and CDR2 (germline): LNHNV, YYDKDF (reference sequence). The CDR3 spells CATSRDKGQTSYNEQFF. CDR3 bases: TGTGCCACCAGCAGAGATAAAGGACAGACCTCCTACAATGAGCAGTTCTTC.

This chain links TRBV6-5 with TRBJ1-2, with D possibly matching TRBD1 (6 bases). Trimming removed 5 bases from V and 5 bases from J, with 15 bases in between. The CDR3 runs to 14 residues. Germline loops: CDR1 MNHEY, CDR2 SVGAGI. CDR3 loop: CASSDYRDEYGYTF. In DNA form, the CDR3 reads TGTGCCAGCAGTGATTACAGGGATGAATATGGCTACACCTTC.

The chain uses TRBV5-1 and TRBJ2-3; D is perhaps TRBD1 (6 bases). CDR1 SGHRS and CDR2 YFSETQ come from the germline V gene. V was cut by 2 bases and J by 2 bases, with 15 bases left in between. CDR3 length: 16 amino acids. CDR3 amino acids: CASSLGDEGVTDTQYF. CDR3 nucleotides: TGCGCCAGCAGCTTAGGAGATGAGGGGGTCACAGATACGCAGTATTTT. Using reference TRBV5-1 and TRBJ2-3 for the parts outside the CDR3, the full variable domain is KAGVTQTPRYLIKTRGQQVTLSCSPISGHRSVSWYQQTPGQGLQFLFEYFSETQRNKGNFPGRFSGRQFSNSRSEMNVSTLELGDSALYLCASSLGDEGVTDTQYFGPGTRLTVL.

This chain uses TRBV6-4 with TRBJ2-2, with D uncertain. Looked up from germline, CDR1 is MRHNA and CDR2 is SNTAGT. The V and J ends lost 10 bases and 0 bases respectively, with 12 bases between them. The length of the CDR3 is 14 residues. In nucleotides, the CDR3 is TGTGCCATCAGACCTAACGCGAACACCGGGGAGCTGTTTTTT. It codes for CAIRPNANTGELFF.

CDR3 residues: CASSLTRTVNTEAFF. For the CDR3, the DNA is TGTGCCAGCAGCCTGACCCGGACAGTGAACACTGAAGCTTTCTTT. This chain links TRBV7-2 with TRBJ1-1; possibly TRBD1 for D (6 bases). In germline, CDR1 is SGHTA, CDR2 FQGNSA. CDR3 size: 15 residues. The V and J ends lost 5 bases and 0 bases respectively, with 13 bases between them.

This rearrangement joins TRBV7-6 to TRBJ2-7, with 10 nucleotides matching TRBD2. In germline, CDR1 is SGHVS, CDR2 FNYEAQ. This CDR3 is built from 15 residues. The trim removed 5 bases at V and 4 bases at J, leaving 8 bases unmatched. The CDR3 DNA reads TGTGCCAGCAGCCAGGTAGCGGGGGGAGAATACGAGCAGTACTTC. Translating gives CASSQVAGGEYEQYF.

This rearrangement joins TRBV7-2 to TRBJ2-5; 7 positions agree with TRBD1. Looked up from germline, CDR1 is SGHTA and CDR2 is FQGNSA. This CDR3 region has 14 residues. After removal of 6 bases from V and 2 bases from J, the junction contained 6 bases not matched to a gene. The CDR3 region is CASRRPGQQETQYF. The CDR3 region has the DNA TGTGCCAGCAGGAGACCGGGACAGCAAGAGACCCAGTACTTC.

The chain is built from TRBV7-8 and TRBJ1-2; D perhaps matches TRBD1 (6 bases). V shed 1 base and J shed 10 bases, with 16 bases lying between them. Germline V gene lookup returns CDR1 SGHVS and CDR2 FQNEAQ. The CDR3 covers 14 residues. The CDR3 loop is CASSLVDSRKDYTF. CDR3 bases: TGTGCCAGCAGCTTAGTGGACAGTCGGAAGGACTACACCTTC.

This chain connects TRBV20-1 to TRBJ1-2; weak D call: TRBD1 (5 bases). V gave up 5 bases and J gave up 8 bases, with 12 bases separating them. CDR1 and CDR2 (germline): DFQATT, SNEGSKA (reference sequence). The CDR3 has 11 amino acids. This CDR3 reads CSAPDRGGYTF. Here the CDR3 DNA reads TGCAGTGCTCCTGACAGAGGAGGCTACACCTTC.

The chain couples TRBV11-2 to TRBJ1-2, with 8 bases lining up with TRBD1. The junction had 4 bases not matched to a gene; V was cut back by 0 bases and J by 7 bases. CDR1 SGHAT and CDR2 FQNNGV come from the germline V gene. CDR3 length equals 14 residues. This CDR3 reads CASSLDRGQVGYTF. In DNA, the CDR3 is TGTGCCAGCAGCTTAGACAGGGGGCAGGTTGGCTACACCTTC.

V usage is TRBV11-3 and J usage is TRBJ1-1; TRBD1 matches at 8 bases. J gave up 10 bases and V 5 bases, and 15 bases lay outside the gene matches. The CDR3 has 15 amino acids. The germline V gene has CDR1 SGHNT and CDR2 YENEEA. CDR3 residues: CASSPQTRTGFVAFF. The CDR3 DNA reads as TGTGCCAGCAGCCCTCAAACTCGGACAGGGTTTGTAGCTTTCTTT.

This clone was seen only a few times. This chain uses TRBV6-1 with TRBJ2-7, with a possible D match to TRBD1 (6 bases). Trimming cost V 6 bases and J 4 bases, with 16 bases left between them. From germline, CDR1 is MNHNS and CDR2 SASEGT. The CDR3 length is 14 residues. The CDR3 bases are TGTGCCAGCAGACTCACCAGGGGCGCGTACGAGCAGTACTTC. It is translated as CASRLTRGAYEQYF.

The V gene is TRBV5-5, the J gene TRBJ1-1; TRBD1 agrees at 7 bases. The CDR3 sequence is 16 residues long. V lost 4 bases, J lost 5 bases, and 14 bases stayed unmatched. CDR1 is SGHKS and CDR2 is YYEKEE in the germline V gene (reference sequence). DNA for the CDR3: TGTGCCAGCAGCAGGGACAGCCGAACGGGGTGGACTGAAGCTTTCTTT. Its translation is CASSRDSRTGWTEAFF.

V usage is TRBV5-4 and J usage is TRBJ1-6; 8 bases line up with TRBD1. Per the germline V gene, CDR1 is SGHNT and CDR2 is YYREEE (reference sequence). This CDR3 spans 15 amino acids. V was clipped by 4 bases and J by 7 bases; unmatched bases: 7. CDR3 sequence reads: CASSEKTGGNSPLHF. The CDR3 nucleotides are TGTGCCAGCAGCGAAAAAACAGGGGGGAATTCACCCCTCCACTTT. Full variable domain (remainder filled in from reference TRBV5-4 and TRBJ1-6): ETGVTQSPTHLIKTRGQQVTLRCSSQSGHNTVSWYQQALGQGPQFIFQYYREEENGRGNFPPRFSGLQFPNYSSELNVNALELDDSALYLCASSEKTGGNSPLHFGNGTRLTVT.

This clone was recorded only once. The chain joins TRBV15 to TRBJ2-5; 8 bases are a match to TRBD2. Germline CDR1 reads LNHNV; CDR2 reads YYDKDF (reference sequence). CDR3 length: 17 residues. J gave up 5 bases and V 0 bases, and 11 bases lay outside the gene matches. This CDR3 reads CATSRDRKREGLETQYF. CDR3 sequence (DNA): TGTGCCACCAGCAGAGATCGGAAACGGGAGGGCTTGGAGACCCAGTACTTC.

The rearrangement links TRBV7-9 to TRBJ1-4; 8 bases map to TRBD1. Germline V lookup: CDR1 SEHNR, CDR2 FQNEAQ (reference sequence). CDR3 length: 13 amino acids. V was clipped by 5 bases and J by 8 bases; unmatched bases: 4. The CDR3 spells CASSQGAGEKLFF. CDR3 DNA: TGTGCCAGCAGCCAGGGGGCGGGAGAAAAACTGTTTTTT.

This clone is a singleton in its sample. This chain joins TRBV18 and TRBJ2-3; TRBD2 might be the D (6 bases). CDR1 is KGHSH, CDR2 LQKENI, per germline. This CDR3 comprises 17 residues. The V end was cut by 0 bases, the J end by 4 bases, with 17 bases between. In DNA form, the CDR3 reads TGTGCCAGCTCACCACCGGGGCAGCGGGCGGGTCCAGATACGCAGTATTTT. Its translation: CASSPPGQRAGPDTQYF.

This chain uses TRBV5-1 with TRBJ2-3; D call uncertain. Trimming took off 1 base at V and 4 bases at J, with 10 bases between the two ends. Germline CDR1 and CDR2: SGHRS and YFSETQ. This CDR3 is built from 14 residues. For the CDR3, the DNA is TGCGCCAGCAGCTTGTCTACCCCCCCAGATACGCAGTATTTT. This sequence encodes CASSLSTPPDTQYF.

This chain links TRBV5-1 with TRBJ2-7; TRBD1 is a possible D gene (6 bases). Trimming took off 1 base at V and 2 bases at J, with 13 bases between the two ends. The CDR3 extends over 15 amino acids. The germline gives CDR1 SGHRS, CDR2 YFSETQ. The CDR3 spells CASSLRAQGTYEQYF. The CDR3, as DNA: TGCGCCAGCAGCTTGAGGGCACAGGGCACCTACGAGCAGTACTTC. Looking up the rest from reference TRBV5-1 and TRBJ2-7 gives the full variable domain: KAGVTQTPRYLIKTRGQQVTLSCSPISGHRSVSWYQQTPGQGLQFLFEYFSETQRNKGNFPGRFSGRQFSNSRSEMNVSTLELGDSALYLCASSLRAQGTYEQYFGPGTRLTVT.

V usage is TRBV7-9 and J usage is TRBJ1-4, with D hard to call. Germline values: CDR1 SEHNR, CDR2 FQNEAQ (reference sequence). V lost 5 bases to trimming and J lost 8 bases, with 9 bases between them. The CDR3 extends over 12 amino acids. The CDR3 loop is CASSAGGEKLFF. DNA for the CDR3: TGTGCCAGCAGCGCCGGCGGCGAAAAACTGTTTTTT.

The gene calls are TRBV7-8 and TRBJ2-4; 9 bases map to TRBD2. The V gene end was trimmed by 0 bases and the J gene end by 0 bases; junction bases not matched to a gene: 12. CDR3 length: 20 amino acids. Germline V gives CDR1 SGHVS, CDR2 FQNEAQ. CDR3 region: CASSLADWASGVVAKNIQYF. The CDR3 DNA follows: TGTGCCAGCAGCTTAGCCGACTGGGCTAGCGGGGTCGTAGCCAAAAACATTCAGTACTTC.

The rearrangement joins TRBV28 to TRBJ1-1; 9 nucleotides align to TRBD1. Unmatched junction bases numbered 7, after V lost 2 bases and J lost 6 bases. Germline-derived CDR1 and CDR2 are MDHEN and SYDVKM. This CDR3 region has 15 residues. The CDR3 nucleotides read TGTGCCAGCAGTTTAGGTGGGACAGGGATCCCTGAAGCTTTCTTT. Protein product: CASSLGGTGIPEAFF.

The chain is built from TRBV28 and TRBJ2-3; weak D call: TRBD2 (7 bases). The germline gives CDR1 MDHEN, CDR2 SYDVKM. The V and J ends lost 8 bases and 2 bases respectively, with 20 bases between them. The CDR3 has 16 residues. The CDR3 sequence is CASLNWGGADTDTQYF. CDR3 DNA sequence: TGTGCCAGCCTAAACTGGGGGGGCGCAGACACAGATACGCAGTATTTT. The full variable domain, rest sourced from reference TRBV28 and TRBJ2-3, is DVKVTQSSRYLVKRTGEKVFLECVQDMDHENMFWYRQDPGLGLRLIYFSYDVKMKEKGDIPEGYSVSREKKERFSLILESASTNQTSMYLCASLNWGGADTDTQYFGPGTRLTVL.

The chain has TRBV9 and TRBJ2-7; TRBD1 agrees at 9 bases. J gave up 6 bases and V 2 bases, and 6 bases lay outside the gene matches. Germline V CDR1 and CDR2: SGDLS, YYNGEE. The CDR3 contains 14 residues. DNA of the CDR3: TGTGCCAGCAGCGTCGCACAGGGGGCGTCCGAGCAGTACTTC. Its protein product is CASSVAQGASEQYF.

This clone was seen a few times. V and J are TRBV7-2 and TRBJ2-2, with D maybe TRBD1 (6 bases). Germline CDR1 reads SGHTA; CDR2 reads FQGNSA. Trimming left V 5 bases short and J 9 bases short, with 16 bases between. CDR3 length: 14 residues. The CDR3 spells CASSTTGNLRELFF. The DNA for the CDR3 is TGTGCCAGCAGCACCACAGGGAATCTCCGGGAGCTGTTTTTT.

The chain uses TRBV9 and TRBJ1-2; 7 bases align to TRBD1. With 0 bases clipped from V and 5 bases from J, the junction kept 7 bases outside the gene matches. The CDR3 runs to 15 residues. Germline V gene sequence: CDR1 SGDLS, CDR2 YYNGEE. The CDR3 sequence is CASSVGTGTTYGYTF. The CDR3 DNA reads as TGTGCCAGCAGCGTAGGGACAGGAACGACTTATGGCTACACCTTC. Full variable domain (rest looked up from reference TRBV9 and TRBJ1-2): DSGVTQTPKHLITATGQRVTLRCSPRSGDLSVYWYQQSLDQGLQFLIQYYNGEERAKGNILERFSAQQFPDLHSELNLSSLELGDSALYFCASSVGTGTTYGYTFGSGTRLTVV.

V and J are TRBV9 and TRBJ2-3, with TRBD2 matching over 7 bases. Germline V gene lookup returns CDR1 SGDLS and CDR2 YYNGEE. CDR3 length: 15 amino acids. V trimming: 4 bases; J trimming: 2 bases; junction bases outside the gene matches: 7. CDR3 loop: CASSPTGTNTDTQYF. CDR3 in DNA: TGTGCCAGCAGCCCCACCGGGACTAACACAGATACGCAGTATTTT.

This CDR3 reads CAWSVGGREGQPQHF. The CDR3 DNA sequence: TGTGCCTGGAGTGTGGGAGGAAGGGAAGGACAGCCCCAGCATTTT. The chain links TRBV30 to TRBJ1-5; the D is unclear. V was clipped by 0 bases and J by 7 bases, with 16 bases between them. The CDR3 has 15 amino acids. Germline V gene data show CDR1 as GTSNPN and CDR2 as SVGIG (reference sequence).